This T cell receptor beta chain came from a study of beta chain features in type 1 diabetes. Germline V gene sequence: CDR1 LNHDA, CDR2 SQIVND (reference sequence). The CDR3 length is 14 residues. V lost 8 bases, J lost 5 bases, and 15 bases lay in between. As every portion of the isolated RNA was reverse transcribed, the sequencing read expressed TCRB transcripts. The assay was immunoSEQ multiplex PCR, and TCRdb's table has in-frame clones only and misses some. The table lists hundreds of thousands of clones, about a sixth of them singletons, with 0.093% in the top ten. This chain joins TRBV19 and TRBJ1-4; a weak D match, TRBD1 (6 bases). The sequencing sample was made of naive CD4+ T cells from blood. The TCR sequence derives from a young man in good health. The CDR3 spells CASVFGQPNEKLFF. The CDR3 DNA sequence: TGTGCCAGTGTTTTCGGACAGCCGAATGAAAAACTGTTTTTT. The full variable domain, in which reference TRBV19 and TRBJ1-4 provide the parts outside the CDR3, is DGGITQSPKYLFRKEGQNVTLSCEQNLNHDAMYWYRQDPGQGLRLIYYSQIVNDFQKGDIAEGYSVSREKKESFPLTVTSAQKNPTAFYLCASVFGQPNEKLFFGSGTQLSVL.